The rows below give T cell receptor beta chains drawn from one sample of a study of cytomegalovirus exposure and HLA in healthy donors. This table comes from immunoSEQ multiplex PCR, and its TCRdb copy is limited to in-frame clones, with some not included. The listing records around 100,000 clones. The sequenced sample was PBMCs. The receptors were sampled from a middle-aged man in good health and CMV-seropositive. Each CDR3 is given with its conserved first and last residue. A D gene is named only where the DNA matches it firmly.

-,TRBV6-4,TRBJ2-2,TGTGCCAGCAGCCAGGGTCGAGACACCGGGGAGCTGTTTTTT,CASSQGRDTGELFF
-,TRBV6-5,TRBJ2-5,TGTGCCAGCAGTTACGGAAGAGGTCAAGAGACCCAGTACTTC,CASSYGRGQETQYF
-,TRBV6-1,TRBJ2-7,TGTGCCAGCAACCTACTGACAGCCAGCTCCTACGAGCAGTACTTC,CASNLLTASSYEQYF
-,TRBV10-2,TRBJ2-3,TGCGCCAGCAGTTCAGACGGAGTTCACACAGATACGCAGTATTTT,CASSSDGVHTDTQYF
TRBD1,TRBV28,TRBJ2-7,TGTGCCAGCAGTTCGACGGGACAGGGTCCCTACGAGCAGTACTTC,CASSSTGQGPYEQYF
-,TRBV6-5,TRBJ2-1,TGTGCCAGCGCAGACACAAACTCCTACAATGAGCAGTTCTTC,CASADTNSYNEQFF
TRBD1,TRBV28,TRBJ1-4,TGTGCCAGCAGTCGGGACAGGGGGCATGAAAAACTGTTTTTT,CASSRDRGHEKLFF
TRBD1,TRBV28,TRBJ1-1,TGTGCCAGCAGTTTTGACAGGGGGCCTGAAGCTTTCTTT,CASSFDRGPEAFF
TRBD1,TRBV28,TRBJ2-7,TGTGCCAGCAGTCTGGGACAGGGAGTTTGGCAGTACTTC,CASSLGQGVWQYF
-,TRBV7-9,TRBJ2-5,TGTGCCAGCAGCTTGGCGGGAAAAGAGACCCAGTACTTC,CASSLAGKETQYF
TRBD1,TRBV29-1,TRBJ1-2,TGCAGCGTATCCGGTGGACAGGGGGCGATACCTACTGGCTACACCTTC,CSVSGGQGAIPTGYTF
TRBD1,TRBV6-6,TRBJ2-4,TGTGCCAGCAGCCACCTGGGACAGGGTGGAAACATTCAGTACTTC,CASSHLGQGGNIQYF
-,TRBV7-6,TRBJ2-2,TGTGCCAGCAGCCTTCTGGTTAGCGGGGAGCTGTTTTTT,CASSLLVSGELFF
-,TRBV7-8,TRBJ2-7,TGTGCCAGCAGCTCCGCAGGGACCTACGAGCAGTACTTC,CASSSAGTYEQYF
TRBD1,TRBV10-3,TRBJ2-3,TGTGCCATCAGGGGACAGGGACGGACAGATACGCAGTATTTT,CAIRGQGRTDTQYF
TRBD2,TRBV2,TRBJ2-1,TGTGCCTCCCTAAGGGAGGGGCTCGACGAGCAGTTCTTC,CASLREGLDEQFF
-,TRBV30,TRBJ2-1,TGTGCCTGTTACCGGAGGGACAGAGGGAATGAGCAGTTCTTC,CACYRRDRGNEQFF
TRBD2,TRBV27,TRBJ2-7,TGTGCCAGCAGTTTATCGCAGGGACTAGAGTCATACGAGCAGTACTTC,CASSLSQGLESYEQYF
-,TRBV5-4,TRBJ2-7,TGTGCCAGCAGCCCGTACGGGTCCGAGCAGTACTTC,CASSPYGSEQYF
-,TRBV4-1,TRBJ2-3,TGCGCCAGCAAGCTCAGGCCGTTCGCAGATACGCAGTATTTT,CASKLRPFADTQYF
-,TRBV7-9,TRBJ2-1,TGTGCCAGCAGCGACACTAGGAGCTCCTACAATGAGCAGTTCTTC,CASSDTRSSYNEQFF
TRBD1,TRBV15,TRBJ1-5,TGTGCCACCAGCCGGGACAGTCAGCCCCAGCATTTT,CATSRDSQPQHF
-,TRBV30,TRBJ1-2,TGTGCCTGGAGTATCCCAGGGTCCTATGGCTACACCTTC,CAWSIPGSYGYTF
-,TRBV21-1,TRBJ1-1,TGTGCCAGCAGACACTACCTACCGGGGAGCTACACTGAAGCTTTCTTT,CASRHYLPGSYTEAFF
TRBD2,TRBV5-4,TRBJ2-3,TGTGCCAGCAGCCCCGGGACTAGCGGGAACCTAGGCCGGTATTTT,CASSPGTSGNLGRYF
TRBD2,TRBV11-1,TRBJ2-1,TGTGCCAGCAGCGCCTGGGGGCGGGAGGATGAGCAGTTCTTC,CASSAWGREDEQFF
-,TRBV10-3,TRBJ2-2,TGTGCCACCAAGGACACCGACACCGGGGAGCTGTTTTTT,CATKDTDTGELFF
-,TRBV30,TRBJ2-1,TGTGCCTGGAGTTCTAGCCACGAGCAGTTCTTC,CAWSSSHEQFF
-,TRBV19,TRBJ2-1,TGTGCCAGTAAGGGGGGCGGGAGAGATGAGCAGTTCTTC,CASKGGGRDEQFF
TRBD1,TRBV11-3,TRBJ1-5,TGTGCCAGCAGCTCCCAGGGGGAAGCGGACAGGGGAATCAATCAGCCCCAGCATTTT,CASSSQGEADRGINQPQHF
TRBD2,TRBV6-7,TRBJ2-3,TGTGCCAGCAGTTACTCATTGAGGGACAGTAGGGCTAGCGGGAGTATGACAGATACGCAGTATTTT,CASSYSLRDSRASGSMTDTQYF